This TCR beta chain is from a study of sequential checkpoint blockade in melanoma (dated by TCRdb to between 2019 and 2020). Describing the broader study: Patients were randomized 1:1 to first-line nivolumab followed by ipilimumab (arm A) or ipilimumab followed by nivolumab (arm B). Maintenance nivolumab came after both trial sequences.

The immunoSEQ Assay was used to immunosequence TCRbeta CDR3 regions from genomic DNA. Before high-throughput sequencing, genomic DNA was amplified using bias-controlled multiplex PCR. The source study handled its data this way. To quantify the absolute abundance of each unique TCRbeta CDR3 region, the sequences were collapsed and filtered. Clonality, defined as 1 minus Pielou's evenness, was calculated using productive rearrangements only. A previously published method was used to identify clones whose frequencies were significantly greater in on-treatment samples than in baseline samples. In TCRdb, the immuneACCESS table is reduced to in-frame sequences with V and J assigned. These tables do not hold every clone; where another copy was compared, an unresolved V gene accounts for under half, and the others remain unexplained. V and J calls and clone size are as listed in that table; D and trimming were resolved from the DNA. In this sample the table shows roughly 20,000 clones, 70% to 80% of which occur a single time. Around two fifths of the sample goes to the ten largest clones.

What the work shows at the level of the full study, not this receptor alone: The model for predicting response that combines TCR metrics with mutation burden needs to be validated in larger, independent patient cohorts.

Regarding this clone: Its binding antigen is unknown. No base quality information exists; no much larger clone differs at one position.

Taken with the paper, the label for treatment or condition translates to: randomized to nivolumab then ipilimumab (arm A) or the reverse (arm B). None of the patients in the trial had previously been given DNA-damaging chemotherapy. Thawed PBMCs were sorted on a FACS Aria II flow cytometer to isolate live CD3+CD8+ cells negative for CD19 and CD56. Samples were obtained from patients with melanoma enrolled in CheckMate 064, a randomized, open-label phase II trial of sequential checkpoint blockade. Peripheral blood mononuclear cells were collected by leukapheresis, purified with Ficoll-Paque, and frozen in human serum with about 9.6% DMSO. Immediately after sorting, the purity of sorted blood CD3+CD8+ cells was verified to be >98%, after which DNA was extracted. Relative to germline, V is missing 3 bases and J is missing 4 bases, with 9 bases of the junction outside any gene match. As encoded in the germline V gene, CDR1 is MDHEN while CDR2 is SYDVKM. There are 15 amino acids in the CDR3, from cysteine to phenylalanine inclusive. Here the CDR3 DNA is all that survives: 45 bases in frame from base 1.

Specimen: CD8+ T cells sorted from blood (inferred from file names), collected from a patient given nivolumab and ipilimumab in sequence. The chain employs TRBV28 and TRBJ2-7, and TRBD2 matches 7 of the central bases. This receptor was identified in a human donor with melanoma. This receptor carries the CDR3 CASSFGGSWVYEQYF. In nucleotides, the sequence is TGTGCCAGCAGTTTTGGCGGGAGCTGGGTTTACGAGCAGTACTTC.